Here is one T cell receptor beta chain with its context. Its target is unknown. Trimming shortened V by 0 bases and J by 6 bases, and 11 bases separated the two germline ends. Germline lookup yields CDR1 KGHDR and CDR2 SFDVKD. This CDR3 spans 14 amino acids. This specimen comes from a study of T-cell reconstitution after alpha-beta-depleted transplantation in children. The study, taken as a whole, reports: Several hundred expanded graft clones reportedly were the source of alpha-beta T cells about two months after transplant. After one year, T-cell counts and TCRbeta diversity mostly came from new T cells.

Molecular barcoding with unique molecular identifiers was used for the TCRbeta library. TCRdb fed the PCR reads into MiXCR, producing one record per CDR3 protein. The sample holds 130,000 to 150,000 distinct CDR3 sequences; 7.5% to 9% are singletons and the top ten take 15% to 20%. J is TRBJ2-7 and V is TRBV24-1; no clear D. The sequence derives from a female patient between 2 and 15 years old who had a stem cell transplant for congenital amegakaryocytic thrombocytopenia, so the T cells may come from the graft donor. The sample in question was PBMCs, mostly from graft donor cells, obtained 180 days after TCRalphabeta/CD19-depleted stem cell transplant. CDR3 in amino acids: CATSDLTMPSEQYF. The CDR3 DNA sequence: TGTGCCACCAGTGATTTGACAATGCCGTCCGAGCAGTACTTC.